These 10 T cell receptor beta chains share one sample of origin, sequenced in a study of blood T cell repertoires in COVID-19. Sequencing was performed with immunoSEQ multiplex PCR; in TCRdb, only in-frame clones are kept and a portion is missing. The sample comprises about 150,000 clones, approximately 86% of which are singletons, and about 3.5% rests with the top ten. Source material: peripheral blood. Every receptor here comes from a man in his 70s with acute or convalescent COVID-19.

The chain recombines TRBV30 with TRBJ2-1; 7 bases match TRBD1. The CDR3 length is 14 residues. The ends lost 3 bases at V and 0 bases at J; junction bases unmatched: 2. Germline loops: CDR1 GTSNPN, CDR2 SVGIG (reference sequence). The CDR3 nucleotides read TGTGCCTGGAGGGCAGGGGGCTCCTACAATGAGCAGTTCTTC. Protein product: CAWRAGGSYNEQFF. Variable domain in full (rest from reference TRBV30 and TRBJ2-1): SQTIHQWPATLVQPVGSPLSLECTVEGTSNPNLYWYRQAAGRGLQLLFYSVGIGQISSEVPQNLSASRPQDRQFILSSKKLLLSDSGFYLCAWRAGGSYNEQFFGPGTRLTVL.

The chain recombines TRBV30 with TRBJ1-5; D perhaps matches TRBD1 (6 bases). Trimming removed 6 bases at V and 2 bases at J, with 14 bases between. The germline V gene encodes CDR1 GTSNPN and CDR2 SVGIG (reference sequence). The CDR3 is 14 amino acids. The CDR3 spells CACSQGQGNQPQHF. The CDR3 bases are TGTGCCTGCTCTCAGGGACAAGGCAATCAGCCCCAGCATTTT. Full variable domain (remainder filled in from reference TRBV30 and TRBJ1-5): SQTIHQWPATLVQPVGSPLSLECTVEGTSNPNLYWYRQAAGRGLQLLFYSVGIGQISSEVPQNLSASRPQDRQFILSSKKLLLSDSGFYLCACSQGQGNQPQHFGDGTRLSIL.

In its sample, this clone was seen a few times. This chain joins TRBV7-3 and TRBJ2-1, with 8 bases matching TRBD1. The V gene end was trimmed by 2 bases and the J gene end by 7 bases; junction bases not matched to a gene: 7. The CDR3 covers 15 residues. CDR1 and CDR2 from the germline V gene are SGHTA and FQGTGA. CDR3 sequence (DNA): TGTGCCAGCAGCTTAGGGCAGGGGGCTCGGAATGAGCAGTTCTTC. Its protein is CASSLGQGARNEQFF.

This chain links TRBV4-2 with TRBJ2-1; a weak D match, TRBD1 (5 bases). Germline V gene data show CDR1 as LGHNA and CDR2 as YNFKEQ. The V end lost 0 bases, the J end lost 7 bases, and 19 bases lay between the germline ends. The CDR3 is made up of 17 amino acids. This CDR3 is CASSQDGQGAFRNEQFF. DNA of the CDR3: TGTGCCAGCAGCCAAGACGGTCAAGGGGCTTTTAGAAATGAGCAGTTCTTC.

In this sample, this clone turned up once. The gene calls are TRBV3-1 (or the pseudogene TRBV3-2) and TRBJ1-4, with 7 bases fitting TRBD1. CDR3 length: 15 amino acids. J lost 3 bases, V lost 4 bases, and 5 bases had no gene match. The germline V gene encodes CDR1 LGHDT and CDR2 YNNKEL (reference sequence). This CDR3 is CASSRGDSSNEKLFF. CDR3 bases: TGTGCCAGCAGCCGTGGGGACAGTTCTAATGAAAAACTGTTTTTT.

The chain combines TRBV2 with TRBJ2-3; D not resolved. Germline loops: CDR1 SNHLY, CDR2 FYNNEI. The V gene lost 7 bases and the J gene lost 1 base, with 12 bases spanning the gap. This CDR3 contains 14 residues. The CDR3 DNA sequence: TGTGCCAGCAAGAGTGGAGTCGGCACAGATACGCAGTATTTT. Amino acids: CASKSGVGTDTQYF.

This clone was found a few times. The chain is built from TRBV6-2 or TRBV6-3 and TRBJ2-1, with 7 nucleotides matching TRBD1. The CDR3 contains 14 residues. After removal of 6 bases from V and 9 bases from J, the junction contained 11 bases not matched to a gene. Per the germline V gene, CDR1 is MNHEY and CDR2 is SVGEGT. CDR3 region: CASSHPQGYGEQFF. The CDR3 coding sequence is TGTGCCAGCAGCCATCCACAGGGGTACGGTGAGCAGTTCTTC.

The chain joins TRBV3-1 (or the pseudogene TRBV3-2) to TRBJ1-4; D might be TRBD1 (5 bases). The CDR3 covers 17 residues. Per germline, CDR1 LGHDT and CDR2 YNNKEL (reference sequence). The V and J ends lost 0 bases and 0 bases respectively, with 11 bases between them. CDR3 sequence (DNA): TGTGCCAGCAGCCAAGATTTGGGCAGGGCAACTAATGAAAAACTGTTTTTT. This translates into CASSQDLGRATNEKLFF.

The J gene is TRBJ2-7, the V gene TRBV12-3 or TRBV12-4; 7 nucleotides line up with TRBD1. The V and J ends lost 8 bases and 3 bases, in that order; junction bases with no gene match: 7. This CDR3 region has 13 residues. CDR3 in amino acids: CASRTGVNYEQYF. The CDR3 DNA reads as TGTGCCAGCCGAACAGGGGTAAACTACGAGCAGTACTTC.

To note about this clone: Other DNA sequences in the same sample also yield this CDR3. The J gene is TRBJ2-7, the V gene TRBV28; 11 bases line up with TRBD1. This CDR3 has 14 amino acids. Losses at the gene ends were 3 bases for V and 6 bases for J; bases not matched to a gene: 4. Germline values: CDR1 MDHEN, CDR2 SYDVKM. The CDR3 DNA reads as TGTGCCAGCAGTTTTCCGGGACAGGGGGTCGAGCAGTACTTC. Encoded protein: CASSFPGQGVEQYF. Full variable domain (rest looked up from reference TRBV28 and TRBJ2-7): DVKVTQSSRYLVKRTGEKVFLECVQDMDHENMFWYRQDPGLGLRLIYFSYDVKMKEKGDIPEGYSVSREKKERFSLILESASTNQTSMYLCASSFPGQGVEQYFGPGTRLTVT.